This is a list of T cell receptor beta chains from one sample in a study of molecular identifiers for immune sequencing clone quantification. TCRdb analysed the PCR reads with MiXCR anew, one entry per CDR3 protein. In the table there are tens of thousands of distinct CDR3 sequences, 15% to 20% of which are singletons. The specimen was naive CD8+ T cells from blood, with Jurkat cell RNA spiked in. The source is a human donor in good health. Some libraries in this study had Jurkat cell RNA spiked in. Both conserved end residues are part of each CDR3. The D gene is left open where the match is weak. The listing skips clone size in some rows; elsewhere it reads once, few, many or a size class.

CDR3aa: CATSDLRDPYTDTQYF
CDR3nt: TGTGCCACCAGTGATTTGCGGGACCCATACACAGATACGCAGTATTTT
v_gene: TRBV24-1
d_gene: .
j_gene: TRBJ2-3
abundance: many

CDR3aa: CASSQDGLGVAGAYEQYF
CDR3nt: TGTGCCAGCAGCCAAGATGGGCTCGGGGTAGCGGGAGCCTACGAGCAGTACTTC
v_gene: TRBV4-2
d_gene: TRBD2
j_gene: TRBJ2-7
abundance: many

CDR3aa: CSVEGQTNYGYTF
CDR3nt: TGCAGCGTTGAAGGACAGACTAACTATGGCTACACCTTC
v_gene: TRBV29-1
d_gene: .
j_gene: TRBJ1-2
abundance: many

CDR3aa: CASSEHGNTGELFF
CDR3nt: TGCGCCAGCAGTGAGCACGGAAACACCGGGGAGCTGTTTTTT
v_gene: TRBV10-1
d_gene: .
j_gene: TRBJ2-2
abundance: many

CDR3aa: CASSLWGSTDTQYF
CDR3nt: TGTGCCAGCAGTTTATGGGGGAGCACAGATACGCAGTATTTT
v_gene: TRBV12-3/TRBV12-4
d_gene: .
j_gene: TRBJ2-3
abundance: .

CDR3aa: CATRGSGANVLTF
CDR3nt: TGTGCCACCAGGGGCTCTGGGGCCAACGTCCTGACTTTC
v_gene: TRBV15
d_gene: .
j_gene: TRBJ2-6
abundance: many

CDR3aa: CASSTGISGGEKLFF
CDR3nt: TGTGCCAGCAGCACGGGGATCTCCGGAGGTGAAAAACTGTTTTTT
v_gene: TRBV5-6
d_gene: .
j_gene: TRBJ1-4
abundance: few

CDR3aa: CASSLGRDTSYEQYF
CDR3nt: TGTGCCAGCAGCTTAGGACGGGACACTTCCTACGAGCAGTACTTC
v_gene: TRBV7-9
d_gene: .
j_gene: TRBJ2-7
abundance: few

CDR3aa: CASSFGFAGTSGYNEQFF
CDR3nt: TGTGCCAGCAGTTTCGGCTTTGCTGGGACTAGCGGGTACAATGAGCAGTTCTTC
v_gene: TRBV27
d_gene: TRBD2
j_gene: TRBJ2-1
abundance: .

CDR3aa: CASSFQGSGELFF
CDR3nt: TGTGCCAGCAGTTTTCAGGGTTCCGGGGAGCTGTTTTTT
v_gene: TRBV27
d_gene: .
j_gene: TRBJ2-2
abundance: many

CDR3aa: CSVEDQFSYEQYF
CDR3nt: TGCAGCGTTGAAGATCAGTTCTCCTACGAGCAGTACTTC
v_gene: TRBV29-1
d_gene: .
j_gene: TRBJ2-7
abundance: many

CDR3aa: CASSFHNEQFF
CDR3nt: TGTGCCAGCAGTTTCCACAATGAGCAGTTCTTC
v_gene: TRBV12-3/TRBV12-4
d_gene: .
j_gene: TRBJ2-1
abundance: few

CDR3aa: CASSFDISRANVLTF
CDR3nt: TGTGCCAGCAGTTTCGATATCTCTCGGGCCAACGTCCTGACTTTC
v_gene: TRBV28
d_gene: .
j_gene: TRBJ2-6
abundance: many

CDR3aa: CATLLGGEQYF
CDR3nt: TGTGCCACCCTACTGGGGGGCGAGCAGTACTTC
v_gene: TRBV25-1
d_gene: .
j_gene: TRBJ2-7
abundance: .

CDR3aa: CASSYLETQYF
CDR3nt: TGTGCCAGCAGTTACCTGGAGACCCAGTACTTC
v_gene: TRBV6-6
d_gene: .
j_gene: TRBJ2-5
abundance: many

CDR3aa: CASSLGPGLNQPQHF
CDR3nt: TGTGCCAGCAGCTTAGGTCCAGGGTTGAATCAGCCCCAGCATTTT
v_gene: TRBV7-8
d_gene: .
j_gene: TRBJ1-5
abundance: many

CDR3aa: CASSPKNRARTGELFF
CDR3nt: TGTGCCAGCTCACCAAAGAATAGAGCTCGCACCGGGGAGCTGTTTTTT
v_gene: TRBV18
d_gene: .
j_gene: TRBJ2-2
abundance: .

CDR3aa: CSAVGEEGELFF
CDR3nt: TGCAGCGCTGTGGGGGAGGAAGGGGAGCTGTTTTTT
v_gene: TRBV29-1
d_gene: .
j_gene: TRBJ2-2
abundance: many

CDR3aa: CSVFSGGLETQYF
CDR3nt: TGCAGCGTTTTCTCAGGGGGCTTAGAGACCCAGTACTTC
v_gene: TRBV29-1
d_gene: TRBD1
j_gene: TRBJ2-5
abundance: .

CDR3aa: CAWSDELAGVSDTQYF
CDR3nt: TGTGCCTGGAGTGACGAGCTAGCGGGAGTCTCAGATACGCAGTATTTT
v_gene: TRBV30
d_gene: TRBD2
j_gene: TRBJ2-3
abundance: many

CDR3aa: CASSQGQGPYNEQFF
CDR3nt: TGTGCCAGCAGCCAGGGACAGGGGCCCTACAATGAGCAGTTCTTC
v_gene: TRBV11-3
d_gene: TRBD1
j_gene: TRBJ2-1
abundance: many

CDR3aa: CASGREADTQYF
CDR3nt: TGTGCCAGCGGAAGAGAAGCAGATACGCAGTATTTT
v_gene: TRBV5-4
d_gene: .
j_gene: TRBJ2-3
abundance: .

CDR3aa: CASSLLLAGAANEQFF
CDR3nt: TGTGCCAGCAGCTTGCTTCTAGCGGGGGCCGCCAATGAGCAGTTCTTC
v_gene: TRBV7-9
d_gene: TRBD2
j_gene: TRBJ2-1
abundance: many

CDR3aa: CASSYPVAGELFF
CDR3nt: TGTGCCAGCAGTTATCCAGTAGCCGGGGAGCTGTTTTTT
v_gene: TRBV6-2/TRBV6-3
d_gene: .
j_gene: TRBJ2-2
abundance: many

CDR3aa: CACTPGTYEQYF
CDR3nt: TGTGCCTGCACACCCGGGACCTACGAGCAGTACTTC
v_gene: TRBV6-5
d_gene: .
j_gene: TRBJ2-7
abundance: many

CDR3aa: CASSQGPVTDTQYF
CDR3nt: TGTGCCAGCAGCCAAGGTCCAGTCACAGATACGCAGTATTTT
v_gene: TRBV14
d_gene: .
j_gene: TRBJ2-3
abundance: many

CDR3aa: CASGLPPLAGFESYEQYF
CDR3nt: TGTGCTAGTGGTTTGCCGCCGTTAGCAGGGTTTGAATCCTACGAGCAGTACTTC
v_gene: TRBV12-5
d_gene: .
j_gene: TRBJ2-7
abundance: .

CDR3aa: CASSQAGKTGANVLTF
CDR3nt: TGTGCCAGCAGCCAAGCAGGGAAAACTGGGGCCAACGTCCTGACTTTC
v_gene: TRBV3-1
d_gene: .
j_gene: TRBJ2-6
abundance: many